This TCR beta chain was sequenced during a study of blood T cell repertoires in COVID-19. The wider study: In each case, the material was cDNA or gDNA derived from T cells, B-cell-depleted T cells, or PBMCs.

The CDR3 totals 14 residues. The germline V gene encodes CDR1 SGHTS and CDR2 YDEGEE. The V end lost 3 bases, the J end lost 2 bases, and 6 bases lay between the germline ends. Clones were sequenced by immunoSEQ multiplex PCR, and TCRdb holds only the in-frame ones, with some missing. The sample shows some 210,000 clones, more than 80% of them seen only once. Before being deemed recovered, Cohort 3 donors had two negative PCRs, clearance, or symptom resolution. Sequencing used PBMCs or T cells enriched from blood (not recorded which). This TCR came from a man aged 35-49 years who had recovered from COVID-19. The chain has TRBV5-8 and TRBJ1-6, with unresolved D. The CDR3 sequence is CASSSGTYNSPLHF. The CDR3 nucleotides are TGTGCCAGCAGCTCCGGGACCTATAATTCACCCCTCCACTTT.